The T cell receptor beta chain under discussion was sequenced for a study of blood T cells in healthy people across ages. PBMCs, at least 6.5 million per sample, were isolated. No fewer than 5.5 micrograms of total RNA were isolated from every sample. Next came a second PCR, run for about 6 to 11 cycles, which used a sample-barcoded 5' primer along with a J-beta primer mix. The yield of each sample was at least 3 million CDR3-containing paired-end reads. TCRdb redid the calling of the 5' RACE reads with MiXCR, one entry per CDR3 protein. The sample holds about 680,000 distinct CDR3 sequences; around 48% are singletons and the top ten take 25% to 35%. Trimming left V 0 bases short and J 0 bases short, with 3 bases between. Per germline, CDR1 LGHNA and CDR2 YSLEER. The CDR3 has 15 amino acids.

This TCR was recovered from a woman between 55 and 75 years old in good health. V and J are TRBV4-3 and TRBJ2-6, with D unclear. Sequenced input: blood. CDR3 nucleotide sequence: TGCGCCAGCAGCCAAGAACCCTCTGGGGCCAACGTCCTGACTTTC. It encodes CASSQEPSGANVLTF.